This passage covers 31 T cell receptor beta chains from one sample sequenced in a study of T cell changes during pregnancy in multiple sclerosis. TCRdb's copy holds only in-frame clones and misses some; the assay was immunoSEQ multiplex PCR. The sample gives tens of thousands of clones, 80% to 95% of which show up once; 0.85% is in the top ten. The source was peripheral blood, collected in the first trimester of pregnancy. The receptors originated from a female donor with multiple sclerosis, enrolled in a pregnancy study.

The chain employs TRBV6-4 and TRBJ1-5, with a possible D match to TRBD1 (6 bases). In germline, CDR1 is MRHNA, CDR2 SNTAGT. This CDR3 has 14 amino acids. The V and J ends lost 6 bases and 3 bases respectively, with 12 bases between them. This chain's CDR3 is CASRLRDNNQPQHF. In DNA form, the CDR3 reads TGTGCCAGCAGGCTCCGGGACAACAATCAGCCCCAGCATTTT.

J is TRBJ1-5 and V is TRBV27; a possible D gene is TRBD1 (5 bases). CDR1 is MNHEY, CDR2 SMNVEV, per germline (reference sequence). The CDR3 has 16 amino acids. V was trimmed by 6 bases and J by 6 bases, leaving 21 bases between them. CDR3 sequence (DNA): TGTGCCAGCAGCCCTTTCCGGGGGGTTGTGGGTCAGCCCCAGCATTTT. Translating gives CASSPFRGVVGQPQHF.

The rearrangement uses TRBV7-9 and TRBJ2-7; weak D call: TRBD2 (6 bases). V lost 10 bases and J 3 bases, leaving 10 bases between the germline ends. The CDR3 loop spans 11 amino acids. The V gene's germline CDR1 is SEHNR and CDR2 FQNEAQ (reference sequence). CDR3 region: CATVEGYEQYF. CDR3 in DNA: TGTGCCACAGTGGAGGGCTACGAGCAGTACTTC.

The chain combines TRBV15 with TRBJ2-7; 8 bases fit TRBD1. Germline loops: CDR1 LNHNV, CDR2 YYDKDF (reference sequence). The CDR3 spans 15 residues. V was clipped by 1 base and J by 7 bases; unmatched bases: 9. For the CDR3, the DNA is TGTGCCACCAGCAGAGGGACAGGGCGGGATGATGAGCAGTACTTC. It specifies CATSRGTGRDDEQYF.

The chain combines TRBV11-1 with TRBJ2-3; 9 positions match TRBD2. The V segment lost 5 bases and the J segment 6 bases; nucleotides outside the gene matches: 12. CDR3 length equals 16 residues. The germline gives CDR1 SGHAT, CDR2 FQDESV (reference sequence). CDR3 in amino acids: CASSLWPSGEADTQYF. CDR3 nucleotide sequence: TGTGCCAGCAGCCTTTGGCCTAGCGGGGAAGCGGATACGCAGTATTTT. The entire variable domain, with the rest obtained from reference TRBV11-1 and TRBJ2-3, is as follows: EAEVAQSPRYKITEKSQAVAFWCDPISGHATLYWYRQILGQGPELLVQFQDESVVDDSQLPKDRFSAERLKGVDSTLKIQPAELGDSAMYLCASSLWPSGEADTQYFGPGTRLTVL.

Turning to this clone: At one of its ends the junction is not consistent with the germline gene, which may arise from a read error. V and J are TRBV7-7 and TRBJ2-1; 7 positions agree with TRBD2. The CDR3 totals 16 residues. The germline V gene encodes CDR1 SSHAT and CDR2 FNYEAQ (reference sequence). The CDR3 DNA reads TGTGCTAGCAGCTTAAGACTAGCTGCGTCCTACAATGAGCAGTTCTTC. Its protein product is CASSLRLAASYNEQFF.

The rearrangement uses TRBV5-1 and TRBJ2-3; TRBD2 matches at 8 bases. The germline gives CDR1 SGHRS, CDR2 YFSETQ. After removal of 5 bases from V and 1 base from J, the junction contained 9 bases not matched to a gene. This CDR3 contains 16 residues. CDR3 region: CASSSREGEGTDTQYF. The CDR3 DNA is TGCGCCAGCAGTTCCCGGGAGGGGGAGGGCACAGATACGCAGTATTTT.

The chain couples TRBV4-2 to TRBJ2-7; D unclear. CDR1 and CDR2 from the germline V gene are LGHNA and YNFKEQ. Trimming pared 0 bases from V and 10 bases from J, leaving 13 bases between. CDR3 length: 13 amino acids. CDR3 loop: CASSQDWAGPQYF. The CDR3 DNA is TGTGCCAGCAGCCAAGATTGGGCAGGCCCCCAGTACTTC.

The chain joins TRBV6-5 to TRBJ1-1, with 8 nucleotides matching TRBD1. V was pared by 5 bases and J by 6 bases, with 11 bases of the junction left unmatched. Per the germline V gene, CDR1 is MNHEY and CDR2 is SVGAGI. This CDR3 spans 15 amino acids. The CDR3 sequence: CASSDFTGGTSEAFF. CDR3 bases: TGTGCCAGCAGTGACTTTACAGGGGGGACGTCTGAAGCTTTCTTT.

The chain recombines TRBV6-5 with TRBJ1-4, with D perhaps matching TRBD1 (6 bases). The ends were cut back, 5 bases at V and 3 bases at J, with 7 bases in the middle. Germline loops: CDR1 MNHEY, CDR2 SVGAGI. CDR3 length equals 13 residues. CDR3 amino acids: CASSTGPNEKLFF. In DNA, the CDR3 is TGTGCCAGCAGTACAGGGCCTAATGAAAAACTGTTTTTT.

V usage is TRBV19 and J usage is TRBJ2-6; maybe TRBD2 (6 bases). Trimming shortened V by 5 bases and J by 4 bases, and 33 bases separated the two germline ends. Germline-derived CDR1 and CDR2 are LNHDA and SQIVND (reference sequence). CDR3 length: 22 amino acids. In nucleotides, the CDR3 is TGTGCCAGTAGTCCCTCAACACCGGGGGAGGTTCCCATCGGTGTCGGGGCCAACGTCCTGACTTTC. This codes for CASSPSTPGEVPIGVGANVLTF.

V usage is TRBV6-1 and J usage is TRBJ2-2; D call uncertain. The germline CDR1 and CDR2 sequences are MNHNS and SASEGT. This CDR3 comprises 16 residues. Trimming left V 4 bases short and J 0 bases short, with 12 bases between. The chain's CDR3 is CASSGGVISNTGELFF. Here the CDR3 DNA reads TGTGCCAGCAGTGGAGGCGTGATTTCGAACACCGGGGAGCTGTTTTTT.

The chain has TRBV7-2 and TRBJ2-5; D is ambiguous. V dropped 5 bases and J dropped 5 bases, with 12 bases sitting between them. The CDR3 loop spans 13 amino acids. Germline assignment: CDR1 SGHTA and CDR2 FQGNSA. The CDR3 loop reads CASSLITEETQYF. CDR3 nucleotide sequence: TGTGCCAGCAGCCTCATCACGGAGGAGACCCAGTACTTC.

The chain employs TRBV12-5 and TRBJ2-3; D remains unclear. V was pared by 5 bases and J by 3 bases, with 9 bases between. There are 13 residues in the CDR3. CDR1 LGHNT and CDR2 FRNRAP come from the germline V gene. This CDR3 reads CASGLSGTDTQYF. The CDR3 nucleotides are TGTGCTAGTGGTCTGTCAGGAACAGATACGCAGTATTTT.

This chain connects TRBV25-1 to TRBJ2-5, with TRBD2 identical over 13 bases. From germline, CDR1 is MGHDK and CDR2 SYGVNS. The length of the CDR3 is 16 residues. Trimming took 4 bases from V and 2 from J; bases not matched to a gene: 4. The CDR3 protein is CASSAETSGGQETQYF. The CDR3 nucleotides are TGTGCCAGCAGTGCCGAGACTAGCGGGGGGCAAGAGACCCAGTACTTC. Drawing the rest from reference TRBV25-1 and TRBJ2-5, the complete variable domain is EADIYQTPRYLVIGTGKKITLECSQTMGHDKMYWYQQDPGMELHLIHYSYGVNSTEKGDLSSESTVSRIRTEHFPLTLESARPSHTSQYLCASSAETSGGQETQYFGPGTRLLVL.

Here the CDR3 reads CASSQGTGGLGPQHF. The CDR3 region has the DNA TGCGCCAGCAGCCAAGGGACAGGGGGTCTCGGGCCCCAGCATTTT. The chain has TRBV4-1 and TRBJ1-5; 10 bases align to TRBD1. This CDR3 has 15 amino acids. Germline V lookup: CDR1 MGHRA, CDR2 YSYEKL. Trimming at V came to 1 base and at J to 9 bases, leaving 6 bases not matched to a gene.

The rearrangement joins TRBV10-2 to TRBJ2-3, with a weak D call TRBD2 (6 bases). The CDR3 is made up of 14 amino acids. Germline assignment: CDR1 WSHSY and CDR2 SAAADI. The ends were cut back, 10 bases at V and 2 bases at J, with 16 bases in the middle. The CDR3 protein is CATTGTRSTDTQYF. CDR3 bases: TGCGCCACCACCGGGACTCGCTCCACAGATACGCAGTATTTT.

V is TRBV10-3 and J is TRBJ1-2; no clear D. The germline V and J ends were trimmed by 3 bases and 10 bases, with 24 bases remaining between them. CDR1 is ENHRY, CDR2 SYGVKD, per germline. The CDR3 totals 16 residues. The CDR3 DNA sequence: TGTGCCATCAGTGACCCGAAGCGGGCCCCAACGTACTCCTACACCTTC. This codes for CAISDPKRAPTYSYTF.

The chain combines TRBV2 with TRBJ2-2; 7 nucleotides line up with TRBD2. V lost 8 bases, J lost 7 bases, and 13 bases stayed unmatched. The CDR3 loop spans 15 amino acids. CDR1 and CDR2 (germline): SNHLY, FYNNEI. CDR3 region: CASDGGTPGDGELFF. The CDR3 DNA reads as TGTGCCAGCGACGGGGGGACGCCCGGGGACGGGGAGCTGTTTTTT.

The gene calls are TRBV29-1 and TRBJ2-1, with D hard to call. Germline lookup yields CDR1 SQVTM and CDR2 ANQGSEA. The CDR3 loop spans 10 amino acids. Trimming shortened V by 4 bases and J by 9 bases, and 7 bases separated the two germline ends. CDR3 DNA sequence: TGCAGCGTTGGGGCATTTGAGCAGTTCTTC. Its protein product is CSVGAFEQFF.

This chain links TRBV6-4 with TRBJ2-3; TRBD1 matches at 9 bases. V lost 6 bases, J lost 2 bases, and 6 bases stayed unmatched. This CDR3 is built from 15 residues. Germline assignment: CDR1 MRHNA and CDR2 SNTAGT. CDR3 bases: TGTGCCAGCAGCCAACAGGGGGCCCTCACAGATACGCAGTATTTT. It specifies CASSQQGALTDTQYF.

The chain has TRBV6-6 and TRBJ2-5; D might be TRBD1 (5 bases). TRBJ2-7 explains the end of the DNA better; the J call may be wrong. The germline CDR1 and CDR2 sequences are MNHNY and SVGAGI (reference sequence). This CDR3 comprises 15 residues. CDR3 DNA sequence: TGTGCCAGCAGCCAACCTGAAGGGGCCGCCTACGAGCAGTACTTC. This codes for CASSQPEGAAYEQYF.

The CDR3 sequence is CASRRRGDRDYGYTF. The CDR3 DNA is TGTGCCAGCAGACGCAGGGGGGACAGGGACTATGGCTACACCTTC. The gene calls are TRBV6-5 and TRBJ1-2, with 9 bases that match TRBD1. CDR3 length: 15 amino acids. With V trimmed by 6 bases and J by 3 bases, 8 bases remained unmatched. CDR1 is MNHEY and CDR2 is SVGAGI in the germline V gene.

The chain uses TRBV6-6 and TRBJ2-4, with D perhaps matching TRBD2 (6 bases). There are 15 residues in the CDR3. The V end lost 4 bases, the J end lost 0 bases, and 10 bases lay between the germline ends. Germline V gene data show CDR1 as MNHNY and CDR2 as SVGAGI (reference sequence). This CDR3 is CASSSGVLAKNIQYF. In DNA form, the CDR3 reads TGTGCCAGCAGTTCGGGGGTACTAGCCAAAAACATTCAGTACTTC.

This chain joins TRBV7-2 and TRBJ2-7; 7 bases agree with TRBD1. The V segment lost 6 bases and the J segment 2 bases; nucleotides outside the gene matches: 10. Germline assignment: CDR1 SGHTA and CDR2 FQGNSA. The CDR3 sequence is 15 residues long. This CDR3 is CASSLIRDSAYEQYF. The CDR3, as DNA: TGTGCCAGCAGTCTAATCCGGGACAGCGCCTACGAGCAGTACTTC. Together with reference TRBV7-2 and TRBJ2-7, the CDR3 gives the full variable domain: GAGVSQSPSNKVTEKGKDVELRCDPISGHTALYWYRQSLGQGLEFLIYFQGNSAPDKSGLPSDRFSAERTGGSVSTLTIQRTQQEDSAVYLCASSLIRDSAYEQYFGPGTRLTVT.

The table lists this clone with a count of one. V usage is TRBV11-2 and J usage is TRBJ2-7; 10 nucleotides line up with TRBD2. V shed 6 bases and J 6 bases; nucleotides not matched to a gene: 8. CDR1 is SGHAT, CDR2 FQNNGV, per germline. CDR3 length: 14 residues. The CDR3 bases are TGTGCCAGCAGTATTTCAGCTAGCGGGGGCGAGCAGTACTTC. It yields the protein CASSISASGGEQYF. Full variable domain (missing parts from reference TRBV11-2 and TRBJ2-7): EAGVAQSPRYKIIEKRQSVAFWCNPISGHATLYWYQQILGQGPKLLIQFQNNGVVDDSQLPKDRFSAERLKGVDSTLKIQPAKLEDSAVYLCASSISASGGEQYFGPGTRLTVT.

This chain uses TRBV7-8 with TRBJ1-1, with D possibly being TRBD1 (5 bases). Trimming left V 4 bases short and J 3 bases short, with 9 bases between. Germline V lookup: CDR1 SGHVS, CDR2 FQNEAQ. The CDR3 spans 13 residues. CDR3 sequence: CASSWGRDTEAFF. The CDR3 coding sequence is TGTGCCAGCAGCTGGGGCAGGGACACTGAAGCTTTCTTT.

The chain recombines TRBV6-1 with TRBJ2-2; 10 nucleotides align to TRBD2. Germline V gene sequence: CDR1 MNHNS, CDR2 SASEGT. Germline trimming cut 0 bases from V and 8 bases from J; bases unmatched to any gene: 6. This CDR3 is 16 amino acids long. The CDR3 bases are TGTGCCAGCAGTGAAGCACTAGCGGGGCTAATAGGGGAGCTGTTTTTT. Translated: CASSEALAGLIGELFF.

The table lists this clone with a few counts. This chain's CDR3 is CATTQGLNTEAFF. The CDR3 DNA is TGTGCCACTACACAGGGTCTGAACACTGAAGCTTTCTTT. The chain is built from TRBV10-3 and TRBJ1-1, with D possibly TRBD1 on 6 matching bases. Between the trimmed V and J ends, which lost 10 bases and 0 bases, there was a span of 12 bases. Germline lookup yields CDR1 ENHRY and CDR2 SYGVKD. CDR3 length: 13 amino acids.

This sequence joins TRBV4-3 and TRBJ1-1; 10 bases agree with TRBD1. Germline values: CDR1 LGHNA, CDR2 YSLEER. The junction had 5 bases not matched to a gene; V was cut back by 4 bases and J by 3 bases. The CDR3 runs 15 residues. CDR3 sequence: CASSRTGTGDTEAFF. The CDR3 region has the DNA TGCGCCAGCAGCCGAACCGGGACAGGGGACACTGAAGCTTTCTTT.

V usage is TRBV7-3 and J usage is TRBJ1-2; D uncertain. Germline V gene data show CDR1 as SGHTA and CDR2 as FQGTGA. The V and J ends lost 2 bases and 5 bases respectively, with 12 bases between them. The CDR3 is 14 amino acids. The CDR3 region has the DNA TGTGCCAGCAGCTTACAGCCGGCGGGGTATGGCTACACCTTC. It encodes CASSLQPAGYGYTF.